The source of this TCR beta chain is a study of shared clonotypes between healthy human individuals (TCRdb year 2020). With respect to the entire study: A few men and two women, aged 18 to 49 years, made up the cohort. Per donor, three plates each were used for CD4 naive and CD4 memory, two for CD8 naive, and one for CD8 memory. Different laboratories and diverse techniques were used to prepare libraries and sequence TCR repertoires, to increase sequencing depth and limit assay-specific biases. Leukapheresis yielded between about 0.85 and 10 billion PBMCs per donor. To estimate repertoire size and how much clonotype sharing occurs between individuals, the study deeply sequenced the blood TCR repertoires of five healthy adults.

Worth noting for this clone: The specificity of this receptor is unknown. The sample holds no much larger clone one base away, and base qualities are not on file.

Using the deep immunoSEQ assay, multiplex PCR amplified TCR CDR3 regions from genomic DNA. For each cell subset, the extracted genomic DNA was distributed evenly across all wells of several immunoSEQ 96-well plates, and each plate served as one replicate. Each replicate PCR for sorted subsets received about 200 ng genomic DNA, equal to roughly 30,000 T cell genomes. Purified libraries were measured with a Qubit 3.0 fluorometer, size-checked on a Bioanalyzer 2100, and measured again with the KAPA Library Quantification kit. Each immunoSEQ 96-well plate was sequenced on its own single-read 150-cycle Illumina NextSeq 550 flow cell. The study's processing was this. Because only junctional sequences without quality scores were contained in the immunoSEQ output, filtering matching that applied to full-length reads could not be performed. Sequences were annotated with PyIR, a Python wrapper for IgBLAST v1.9, using IMGT germline references to assign V/J genes and CDR3. Reads were removed for weak V/J assignments (E-value above 1e-6), missing CDR3, stop codons, out-of-frame junctions, or ambiguous translated residues. V3J clonotypes were defined as sequences sharing the same inferred V gene, J gene, and CDR3 amino acid sequence. To compute the percentage overlap between repertoires, the number of shared unique clonotypes was divided by the size of the smaller repertoire. Repertoire richness was assessed with RTK rarefaction, the Chao1 estimator, and Recon v2.1 estimates of unobserved clonotypes. For all TCRbeta clonotypes obtained by the gDNA method from several donors, generation probabilities were computed with OLGA. TCRdb's version of the immuneACCESS table is confined to in-frame rearrangements and falls short of the full clone set. An unresolved V gene accounts for under half of the shortfall where checked; the remainder is of unknown origin. The V and J calls and the clone size are those of that table, but D and trimming were determined from the DNA. The sample yields about 2.1 million clones; around 95% were counted once. The top ten hold around 1.8% of the sample.

CD8 naive samples were obtained by positive selection for CCR7 among CD45RO-negative cells, yielding a CD45RA+CCR7+ population from which TemRA cells were excluded. The donors were healthy, HIV-negative adults who had no recently reported acute infections or vaccinations. Every donor was a Caucasian adult living in Nashville, Tennessee, USA. Blood was collected by leukapheresis, and PBMCs were isolated by Ficoll-Histopaque density gradient centrifugation and then cryopreserved in liquid nitrogen vapor phase. Purity and quantity of every magnetically sorted T cell population were checked by analytical flow cytometry. From each sorted fraction, genomic DNA was isolated and quantified by UV absorbance on a Nanodrop 2000c. Broad study findings and their caveats: Naive subsets generally had larger estimated clonotype richness than memory subsets. Clonotypes shared by all four sorted-subset donors showed higher generation probabilities than non-shared clonotypes. The small number of donors limited the genetic and exposure-history diversity represented. Even with the large sequencing depth, rarefaction of the sorted-subset datasets indicated that sequencing was incomplete. Roughly 5% of naive CD4, 3% to 3.5% of naive CD8, roughly 2.5% of memory CD4, and 0.35% to 0.5% of memory CD8 clonotypes were shared across several donors. Pairwise subsampling indicated that sequencing depth was expected to affect the degree of clonotype sharing among donors. Sampling was restricted to blood, and TCR repertoires in tissues likely differ from the TCR repertoires found in blood.

The TCR sequence derives from a man between 18 and 35 years old in good health. Some clones in this sample may be carry-over from other donors' samples. The sample was naive CD8+ T cells from PBMCs. The sample's cell subset or site label, in plain terms: CD45RA+CCR7+.

The CDR3 loop reads CASSSGHGRGTGELFF. In nucleotide form, the sequence is TGTGCCAGCAGCTCCGGCCACGGGCGAGGCACCGGGGAGCTGTTTTTT. The chain joins TRBV28 to TRBJ2-2, with the D gene not confidently named. Including cysteine and phenylalanine, the CDR3 has 16 amino acids. Solely the CDR3 DNA is kept, with 48 bases framed from the first base. According to the germline V gene, CDR1 reads MDHEN and CDR2 reads SYDVKM. V sheds 6 bases and J sheds 4 bases, leaving 18 bases between their ends.